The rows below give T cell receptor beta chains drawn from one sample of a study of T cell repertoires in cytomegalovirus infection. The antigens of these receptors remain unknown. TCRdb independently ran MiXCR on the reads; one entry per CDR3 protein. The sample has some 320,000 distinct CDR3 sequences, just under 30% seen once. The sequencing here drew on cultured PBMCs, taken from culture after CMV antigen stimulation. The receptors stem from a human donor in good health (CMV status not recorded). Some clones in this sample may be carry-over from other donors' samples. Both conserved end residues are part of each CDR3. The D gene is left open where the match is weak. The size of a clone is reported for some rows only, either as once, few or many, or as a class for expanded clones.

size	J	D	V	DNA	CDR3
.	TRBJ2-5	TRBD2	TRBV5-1	TGCGCCAGCAGCCCCCTAGCGGGAGCAGGGGAGACCCAGTACTTC	CASSPLAGAGETQYF
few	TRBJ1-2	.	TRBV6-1	TGTGCCAGCAGCGAACGTCCCGGGACATACTATGGCTACACCTTC	CASSERPGTYYGYTF
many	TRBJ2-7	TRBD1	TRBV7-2	TGTGCCAGCAGCCCGGACAGGGGCTCCTACGAGCAGTACTTC	CASSPDRGSYEQYF
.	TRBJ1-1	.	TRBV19	TGTGCCAGTAGGGGCAGGGGATACACTGAAGCTTTCTTT	CASRGRGYTEAFF
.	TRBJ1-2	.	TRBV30	TGTGCCTGGAGTAGGTGGGATAATGGCTACACCTTC	CAWSRWDNGYTF
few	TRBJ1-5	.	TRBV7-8	TGTGCCAGCAGCTTAGGGTATGAAGGGCAGCCCCAGCATTTT	CASSLGYEGQPQHF
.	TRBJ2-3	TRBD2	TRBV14	TGTGCCAGCAGCCCCGGTAGTAGCGGGAGGGCAGATACGCAGTATTTT	CASSPGSSGRADTQYF
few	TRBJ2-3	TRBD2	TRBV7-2	TGTGCCAGCAGCTTAACTAGCGGGAGCGATACGCAGTATTTT	CASSLTSGSDTQYF
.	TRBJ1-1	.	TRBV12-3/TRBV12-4	TGTGCCAGCACCCCACTGAGGGGGGCCACTGAAGCTTTCTTT	CASTPLRGATEAFF
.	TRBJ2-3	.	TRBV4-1	TGCGCCAGCAGCCAAGATAGGAGGGACTCCCTCCCTTATACGCAGTATTTT	CASSQDRRDSLPYTQYF
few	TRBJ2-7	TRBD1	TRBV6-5	TGTGCCAGCAGTTACGGGACAGGCACCTACGAGCAGTACTTC	CASSYGTGTYEQYF
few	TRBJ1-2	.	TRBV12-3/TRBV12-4	TGTGCCAGCAGTCCTTCCCTCGGTGGCTACACCTTC	CASSPSLGGYTF
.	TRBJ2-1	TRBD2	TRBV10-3	TGTGCCATCAGTGAGCCCTCGGGGAGCGGGAGGGCCCGAAGTGAGCAGTTCTTC	CAISEPSGSGRARSEQFF
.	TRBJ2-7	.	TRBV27	TGTGCCAGCAGTTTTGGGGGGTATATGAAAGAGCAGTACTTC	CASSFGGYMKEQYF
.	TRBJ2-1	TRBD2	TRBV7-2	TGTGCCAGCAGCTTAGCGGGGGGGAAATACAATGAGCAGTTCTTC	CASSLAGGKYNEQFF
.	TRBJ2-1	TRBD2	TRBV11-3	TGTGCCAGCAGCTTAGGGGGCGGGACTAGCCGTTTAAGTGAGCAGTTCTTC	CASSLGGGTSRLSEQFF
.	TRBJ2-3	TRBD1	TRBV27	TGTGCCAGCAGTACCTCCGGGACAGGGCTTGCAGATACGCAGTATTTT	CASSTSGTGLADTQYF
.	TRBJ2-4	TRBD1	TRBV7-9	TGTGCCAGCAGCTTGGGACAGGGAAACATTCAGTACTTC	CASSLGQGNIQYF
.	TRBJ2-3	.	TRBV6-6	TGTGCCAGCAGTCCCGCTATAAGGGGGGGACCAGATACGCAGTATTTT	CASSPAIRGGPDTQYF
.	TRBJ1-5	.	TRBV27	TGTGCCAGCAACTGGGGAGGGGATCAGCCCCAGCATTTT	CASNWGGDQPQHF
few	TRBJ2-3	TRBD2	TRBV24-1	TGTGCCACCAGTGAGCCTCGACTAGCGGGAGCTGATACGCAGTATTTT	CATSEPRLAGADTQYF
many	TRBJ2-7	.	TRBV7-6	TGTGCCAGCAGCTTAGGATCCGAGCGACAGATGGTTTACGAGCAGTACTTC	CASSLGSERQMVYEQYF
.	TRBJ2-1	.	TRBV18	TGTGCCAGCTCACCCGAACAGGGATACAATGAGCAGTTCTTC	CASSPEQGYNEQFF
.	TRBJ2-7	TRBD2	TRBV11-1	TGTGCCACGTCCAAAAGACTAGCGGGAGCTCGCGAGCAGTACTTC	CATSKRLAGAREQYF
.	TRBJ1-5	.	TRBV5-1	TGCGCCAGCAGCTTGGGGGTTACCGGGGATCAGCCCCAGCATTTT	CASSLGVTGDQPQHF
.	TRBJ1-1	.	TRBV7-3	TGTGCCAGCAGCCCCGGAGGGGACATGAACACTGAAGCTTTCTTT	CASSPGGDMNTEAFF
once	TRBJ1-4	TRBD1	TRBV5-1	TGCGCCAGCAGCTTGAACCGGGACAGGAGACTTGAAAAACTGTTTTTT	CASSLNRDRRLEKLFF
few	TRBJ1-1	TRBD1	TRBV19	TGTGCCAGTAGTCCCCCCCTCGGGACAGAGGGAATGAACACTGAAGCTTTCTTT	CASSPPLGTEGMNTEAFF
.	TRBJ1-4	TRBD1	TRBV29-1	TGCAGCGTGCAGGGGGATAATGAAAAACTGTTTTTT	CSVQGDNEKLFF
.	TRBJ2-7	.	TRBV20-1	TGCAGTGCTAGAGTAGAGCCTAGCTACGAGCAGTACTTC	CSARVEPSYEQYF
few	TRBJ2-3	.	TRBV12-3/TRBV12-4	TGTGCCAGCAGGGGGACTTTAAACACAGATACGCAGTATTTT	CASRGTLNTDTQYF
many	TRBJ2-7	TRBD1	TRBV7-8	TGTGCCAGCAGCTTAGGACAGGGGGCTAACTACGAGCAGTACTTC	CASSLGQGANYEQYF
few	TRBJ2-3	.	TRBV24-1	TGTGCCACCAGTGACCCTATTATGAATACGCAGTATTTT	CATSDPIMNTQYF
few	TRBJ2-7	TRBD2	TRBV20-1	TGCAGTGCTAGAGGGACTAGCGGGAGTTTCGAGCAGTACTTC	CSARGTSGSFEQYF
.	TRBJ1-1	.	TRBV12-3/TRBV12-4	TGTGCAAGCTCCGGGGGGAACACTGAAGCTTTCTTT	CASSGGNTEAFF
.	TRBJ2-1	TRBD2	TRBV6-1	TGTGCCAGCAGTGACCTCCCCCTAGCGGGATTTGAGCAGTTCTTC	CASSDLPLAGFEQFF
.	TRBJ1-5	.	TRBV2	TGTGCCAGCAGAGATCAGGCAGGGGGCAATCAGCCCCAGCATTTT	CASRDQAGGNQPQHF